The rows below give T cell receptor beta chains drawn from one sample of a study of identical twins. TCRdb passed the 5' RACE reads through MiXCR, listing each CDR3 protein once. The sample contains 700,000 or so distinct CDR3 sequences, less than 10% of which appear only once. These data are also associated with another study on yellow fever vaccine responses in identical twins.

The specimen sequenced was PBMCs. The receptors shown here come from a woman younger than 30 in good health. The CDR3 runs from the conserved cysteine through the conserved F or W. Fields, in order: CDR3 protein, CDR3 DNA, clone size, V gene, D gene, J gene. D genes are given only for firm matches. Some rows mark clone size as missing; the rest say once, few, many or name a class of expanded clone.

CDR3aa: CASSRSGTGVETQYF; CDR3nt: TGTGCCAGCAGTCGCTCCGGGACAGGGGTAGAGACCCAGTACTTC; abundance: many; v_gene: TRBV12-3/TRBV12-4; d_gene: TRBD1; j_gene: TRBJ2-5
CDR3aa: CASSIRQGRTYNEQFF; CDR3nt: TGTGCCAGCAGCATACGGCAGGGGCGGACCTACAATGAGCAGTTCTTC; abundance: few; v_gene: TRBV11-2; d_gene: .; j_gene: TRBJ2-1
CDR3aa: CASSLKNEQYF; CDR3nt: TGTGCCAGCAGCTTAAAGAACGAGCAGTACTTC; abundance: few; v_gene: TRBV11-2; d_gene: .; j_gene: TRBJ2-7
CDR3aa: CSVEGLAGVRSYNEQFF; CDR3nt: TGCAGCGTTGAAGGACTAGCGGGAGTACGCTCCTACAATGAGCAGTTCTTC; abundance: many; v_gene: TRBV29-1; d_gene: TRBD2; j_gene: TRBJ2-1
CDR3aa: CASSVSTSYEQYF; CDR3nt: TGCGCCAGCAGTGTCTCGACCTCCTACGAGCAGTACTTC; abundance: few; v_gene: TRBV10-2; d_gene: .; j_gene: TRBJ2-7
CDR3aa: CASSLLGHGYEQYF; CDR3nt: TGTGCCAGCAGCTTATTAGGGCACGGTTACGAGCAGTACTTC; abundance: many; v_gene: TRBV7-9; d_gene: .; j_gene: TRBJ2-7
CDR3aa: CASSSSGRTKFSTDTQYF; CDR3nt: TGTGCCAGCAGCTCCAGCGGGAGGACAAAATTTAGCACAGATACGCAGTATTTT; abundance: many; v_gene: TRBV5-5; d_gene: TRBD2; j_gene: TRBJ2-3
CDR3aa: CASSLLDEKLFF; CDR3nt: TGTGCCAGCAGCTTGCTAGATGAAAAACTGTTTTTT; abundance: few; v_gene: TRBV7-9; d_gene: .; j_gene: TRBJ1-4
CDR3aa: CASSYGDRNEQFF; CDR3nt: TGTGCCAGCAGTTACGGGGACCGCAATGAGCAGTTCTTC; abundance: .; v_gene: TRBV6-6; d_gene: .; j_gene: TRBJ2-1
CDR3aa: CASSQGAAGELFF; CDR3nt: TGTGCCAGCAGCCAAGGGGCCGCCGGGGAGCTGTTTTTT; abundance: many; v_gene: TRBV3-1; d_gene: .; j_gene: TRBJ2-2
CDR3aa: CASSFREGNHEQYF; CDR3nt: TGTGCCAGCAGTTTTCGAGAGGGGAACCACGAGCAGTACTTC; abundance: .; v_gene: TRBV2; d_gene: .; j_gene: TRBJ2-7
CDR3aa: CASSLVDRAKIYEQFF; CDR3nt: TGTGCCAGCAGCTTGGTCGACAGAGCCAAGATCTATGAGCAGTTCTTC; abundance: .; v_gene: TRBV5-4; d_gene: .; j_gene: TRBJ2-1
CDR3aa: CSVSPTGGGTGELFF; CDR3nt: TGCAGCGTGTCGCCGACAGGGGGTGGCACCGGGGAGCTGTTTTTT; abundance: .; v_gene: TRBV29-1; d_gene: TRBD1; j_gene: TRBJ2-2
CDR3aa: CSARVTRGSRGTGELFF; CDR3nt: TGCAGTGCTAGAGTAACAAGAGGCAGTAGGGGCACCGGGGAGCTGTTTTTT; abundance: .; v_gene: TRBV20-1; d_gene: .; j_gene: TRBJ2-2
CDR3aa: CASSQRTSGDSYNEQFF; CDR3nt: TGTGCCAGCAGCCAGAGGACTAGCGGGGACTCCTACAATGAGCAGTTCTTC; abundance: many; v_gene: TRBV3-1; d_gene: TRBD2; j_gene: TRBJ2-1
CDR3aa: CASSFRNTEAFF; CDR3nt: TGTGCCAGCAGCTTCAGGAACACTGAAGCTTTCTTT; abundance: many; v_gene: TRBV28; d_gene: .; j_gene: TRBJ1-1
CDR3aa: CASSRGDLAKNIQYF; CDR3nt: TGTGCCAGCAGTCGTGGGGACCTAGCCAAAAACATTCAGTACTTC; abundance: many; v_gene: TRBV12-3/TRBV12-4; d_gene: .; j_gene: TRBJ2-4
CDR3aa: CASSPLDRGPNTEAFF; CDR3nt: TGTGCCAGCTCACCACTCGACAGGGGGCCTAACACTGAAGCTTTCTTT; abundance: few; v_gene: TRBV18; d_gene: TRBD1; j_gene: TRBJ1-1
CDR3aa: CATALGSGYEQYF; CDR3nt: TGTGCCACCGCGCTCGGCAGTGGCTACGAGCAGTACTTC; abundance: .; v_gene: TRBV27; d_gene: .; j_gene: TRBJ2-7
CDR3aa: CASSSTGESYGYTF; CDR3nt: TGCGCCAGCAGCTCTACAGGGGAGAGCTATGGCTACACCTTC; abundance: few; v_gene: TRBV5-1; d_gene: TRBD1; j_gene: TRBJ1-2
CDR3aa: CASSLSGRGAGANVLTF; CDR3nt: TGTGCCAGCAGTTTATCGGGAAGGGGGGCTGGGGCCAACGTCCTGACTTTC; abundance: once; v_gene: TRBV28; d_gene: .; j_gene: TRBJ2-6
CDR3aa: CASSSGLAVTDTQYF; CDR3nt: TGCGCCAGCAGCTCGGGACTAGCGGTCACAGATACGCAGTATTTT; abundance: many; v_gene: TRBV5-1; d_gene: TRBD2; j_gene: TRBJ2-3
CDR3aa: CASSASWVETQYF; CDR3nt: TGTGCCAGCTCCGCCTCGTGGGTAGAGACCCAGTACTTC; abundance: few; v_gene: TRBV7-3; d_gene: .; j_gene: TRBJ2-5
CDR3aa: CSVGSENSPLHF; CDR3nt: TGCAGCGTGGGATCGGAAAATTCACCCCTCCACTTT; abundance: few; v_gene: TRBV29-1; d_gene: .; j_gene: TRBJ1-6
CDR3aa: CASSSQFFTGELFF; CDR3nt: TGTGCCAGCAGCTCCCAATTTTTCACCGGGGAGCTGTTTTTT; abundance: many; v_gene: TRBV7-2; d_gene: .; j_gene: TRBJ2-2
CDR3aa: CASSFPGQLNTGELFF; CDR3nt: TGTGCCAGCAGCTTCCCGGGACAGCTGAACACCGGGGAGCTGTTTTTT; abundance: few; v_gene: TRBV12-3/TRBV12-4; d_gene: TRBD1; j_gene: TRBJ2-2
CDR3aa: CASRRDSLNTEAFF; CDR3nt: TGTGCCAGCAGGCGGGACAGCCTGAACACTGAAGCTTTCTTT; abundance: few; v_gene: TRBV5-4; d_gene: TRBD1; j_gene: TRBJ1-1
CDR3aa: CASSSGPVDTQYF; CDR3nt: TGTGCCAGCAGTTCCGGACCCGTCGATACGCAGTATTTT; abundance: .; v_gene: TRBV12-3/TRBV12-4; d_gene: .; j_gene: TRBJ2-3
CDR3aa: CASRADGTVNYEQYF; CDR3nt: TGTGCCAGCAGGGCAGATGGGACGGTTAACTACGAGCAGTACTTC; abundance: .; v_gene: TRBV6-1; d_gene: .; j_gene: TRBJ2-7
CDR3aa: CASSQMGTQYF; CDR3nt: TGTGCCAGCAGCCAGATGGGGACCCAGTACTTC; abundance: .; v_gene: TRBV3-1; d_gene: .; j_gene: TRBJ2-5
CDR3aa: CASLQGTEKLFF; CDR3nt: TGTGCCAGCCTCCAGGGGACAGAAAAACTGTTTTTT; abundance: .; v_gene: TRBV12-3/TRBV12-4; d_gene: .; j_gene: TRBJ1-4